These 13 T cell receptor beta chains were sequenced from one sample in a study of CD8+ T cells in alopecia areata. Extraction and reverse transcription of RNA yielded cDNA as the sequencing template. Produced via immunoSEQ multiplex PCR; TCRdb's table is partial and in-frame only. Found here are under 40,000 clones, nearly 55% of them singletons; the top ten hold about 1.7%. CD4+ lymphocytes from about five patients underwent sorting into CD25+CD127- populations. The sequenced material came from CD4+ Tregs sorted from blood. These receptors were taken from a human donor with alopecia areata.

The V and J genes are TRBV6-5 and TRBJ2-3; 7 bases map to TRBD2. The CDR3 length is 15 residues. The ends lost 6 bases at V and 4 bases at J; junction bases unmatched: 10. Per the germline V gene, CDR1 is MNHEY and CDR2 is SVGAGI. CDR3 protein: CASRPTSPAADTQYF. The CDR3 bases are TGTGCCAGCAGACCGACTAGCCCCGCTGCAGATACGCAGTATTTT.

This rearrangement joins TRBV4-2 to TRBJ2-1; 13 nucleotides align to TRBD2. The CDR3 has 16 amino acids. The ends lost 3 bases at V and 4 bases at J; junction bases unmatched: 3. Germline V gene data show CDR1 as LGHNA and CDR2 as YNFKEQ. The CDR3 loop is CASSHLLAGGYNEQFF. CDR3 DNA sequence: TGTGCCAGCAGCCATTTACTAGCGGGAGGGTACAATGAGCAGTTCTTC.

The chain couples TRBV7-6 to TRBJ2-2; D uncertain. V lost 5 bases and J lost 1, with 11 bases in between. Per germline, CDR1 SGHVS and CDR2 FNYEAQ. CDR3 length: 15 amino acids. Here the CDR3 DNA reads TGTGCCAGCAGCCCCCTGTACTGGAACACCGGGGAGCTGTTTTTT. Translating gives CASSPLYWNTGELFF.

This clone was counted between two and nine times. The chain joins TRBV28 to TRBJ1-1, with a possible D match to TRBD1 (6 bases). The CDR3 spans 16 residues. Per the germline V gene, CDR1 is MDHEN and CDR2 is SYDVKM. Trimming removed 8 bases from V and 1 base from J, with 20 bases in between. CDR3 sequence: CASAYRLGRGNTEAFF. The CDR3 DNA follows: TGTGCCAGCGCCTACCGCCTCGGCAGGGGGAACACTGAAGCTTTCTTT. The variable domain in full, with the rest retrieved from reference TRBV28 and TRBJ1-1, is DVKVTQSSRYLVKRTGEKVFLECVQDMDHENMFWYRQDPGLGLRLIYFSYDVKMKEKGDIPEGYSVSREKKERFSLILESASTNQTSMYLCASAYRLGRGNTEAFFGQGTRLTVV.

The chain employs TRBV18 and TRBJ1-4; D is ambiguous. V was shortened by 2 bases and J by 2 bases, with 6 bases between the two germline ends. CDR1 is KGHSH and CDR2 is LQKENI in the germline V gene. There are 14 residues in the CDR3. This CDR3 is CASSPGITNEKLFF. The CDR3, as DNA: TGTGCCAGCTCACCAGGTATCACTAATGAAAAACTGTTTTTT.

The chain links TRBV4-1 to TRBJ1-1; D unresolved. The germline V gene encodes CDR1 MGHRA and CDR2 YSYEKL. The CDR3 has 16 amino acids. V lost 0 bases and J lost 4, with 15 bases in between. The CDR3 loop is CASSQEGRTRSTEAFF. The CDR3 DNA reads TGCGCCAGCAGCCAAGAGGGCAGGACGAGGAGCACTGAAGCTTTCTTT.

This clone is classed as medium-sized (0.01 to 0.1%). This chain uses TRBV13 with TRBJ2-1, with D unresolved. The V gene's germline CDR1 is PRHDT and CDR2 FYEKMQ (reference sequence). The CDR3 is 16 residues long. V shed 1 base and J shed 0 bases, with 10 bases lying between them. The CDR3 reads CASSLEPGLSYNEQFF. The CDR3 DNA reads as TGTGCCAGCAGCTTAGAGCCGGGCCTCTCCTACAATGAGCAGTTCTTC.

This chain links TRBV14 with TRBJ2-1; TRBD1 might be the D (6 bases). The CDR3 runs to 16 residues. Trimming shortened V by 4 bases and J by 3 bases, and 16 bases separated the two germline ends. Germline V gene lookup returns CDR1 SGHDN and CDR2 FVKESK. CDR3 in amino acids: CASSPFQGSNYNEQFF. In DNA form, the CDR3 reads TGTGCCAGCAGCCCGTTTCAGGGGAGTAACTACAATGAGCAGTTCTTC.

Regarding this clone: One end of the junction fails to match germline, which may point to a read error. V and J are TRBV27 and TRBJ2-1; 11 bases line up with TRBD2. CDR1 and CDR2 (germline): MNHEY, SMNVEV (reference sequence). The CDR3 extends over 17 amino acids. This CDR3 is CASSRSGTSGVYNEQLF. CDR3 DNA: TGTGCCAGCAGTAGATCCGGGACTAGCGGAGTATACAATGAGCAGCTCTTC.

There are a few counts of this clone. This rearrangement joins TRBV7-9 to TRBJ1-2; no definite D call. V lost 4 bases and J lost 3, with 9 bases in between. CDR1 is SEHNR and CDR2 is FQNEAQ in the germline V gene (reference sequence). There are 13 residues in the CDR3. The DNA for the CDR3 is TGTGCCAGCAGCTGGACGACATACTATGGCTACACCTTC. This codes for CASSWTTYYGYTF.

The chain carries TRBV5-1 and TRBJ2-5, with D unclear. V shed 4 bases and J shed 3 bases, with 4 bases lying between them. Germline V gene lookup returns CDR1 SGHRS and CDR2 YFSETQ. There are 11 residues in the CDR3. CDR3 DNA: TGCGCCAGCAGCGTAGAAGAGACCCAGTACTTC. Translation: CASSVEETQYF.

This clone came up a few times. This chain joins TRBV7-2 and TRBJ2-7; D not certain. V was shortened by 2 bases and J by 4 bases, with 12 bases between the two germline ends. The CDR3 covers 14 residues. The germline gives CDR1 SGHTA, CDR2 FQGNSA. This CDR3 is CASSLTPALYEQYF. The CDR3 DNA reads TGTGCCAGCAGCTTAACCCCTGCATTGTACGAGCAGTACTTC.

The V call is TRBV7-2, the J call TRBJ1-2, with D unresolved. Germline V gene data show CDR1 as SGHTA and CDR2 as FQGNSA. The length of the CDR3 is 15 residues. The germline V and J ends were trimmed by 4 bases and 0 bases, with 12 bases remaining between them. The CDR3 sequence is CASSYLGVSNYGYTF. CDR3 sequence (DNA): TGTGCCAGCAGCTACCTAGGCGTCTCTAACTATGGCTACACCTTC.